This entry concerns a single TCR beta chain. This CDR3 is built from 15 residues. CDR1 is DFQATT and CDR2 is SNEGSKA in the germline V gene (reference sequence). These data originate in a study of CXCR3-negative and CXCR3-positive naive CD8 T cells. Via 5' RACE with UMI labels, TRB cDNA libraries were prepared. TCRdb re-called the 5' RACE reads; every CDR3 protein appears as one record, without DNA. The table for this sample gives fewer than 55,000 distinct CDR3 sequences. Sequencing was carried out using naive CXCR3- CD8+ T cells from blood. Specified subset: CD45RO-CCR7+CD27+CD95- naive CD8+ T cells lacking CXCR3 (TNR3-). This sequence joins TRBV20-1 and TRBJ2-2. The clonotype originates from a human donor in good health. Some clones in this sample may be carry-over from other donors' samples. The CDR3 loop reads CSARDRDIQTGELFF.